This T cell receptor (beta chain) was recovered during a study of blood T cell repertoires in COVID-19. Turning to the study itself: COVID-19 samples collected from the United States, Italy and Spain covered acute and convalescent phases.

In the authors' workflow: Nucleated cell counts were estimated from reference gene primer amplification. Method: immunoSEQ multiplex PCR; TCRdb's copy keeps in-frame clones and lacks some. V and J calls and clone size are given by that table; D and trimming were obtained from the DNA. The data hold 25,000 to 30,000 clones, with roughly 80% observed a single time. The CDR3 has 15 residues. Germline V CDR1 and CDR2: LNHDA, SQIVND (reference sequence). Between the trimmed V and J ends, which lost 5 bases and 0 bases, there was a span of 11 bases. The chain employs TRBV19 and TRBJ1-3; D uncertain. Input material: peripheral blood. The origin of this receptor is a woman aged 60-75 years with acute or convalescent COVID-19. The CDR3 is CASSPAGNSGNTIYF. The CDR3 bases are TGTGCCAGTAGTCCAGCGGGCAACTCTGGAAACACCATATATTTT. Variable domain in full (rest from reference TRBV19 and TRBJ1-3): DGGITQSPKYLFRKEGQNVTLSCEQNLNHDAMYWYRQDPGQGLRLIYYSQIVNDFQKGDIAEGYSVSREKKESFPLTVTSAQKNPTAFYLCASSPAGNSGNTIYFGEGSWLTVV.